The 8 T cell receptor beta chains listed next were all sequenced from one sample in a study of OX40 agonist ivuxolimab in advanced cancers. This table comes from immunoSEQ multiplex PCR, and its TCRdb copy is limited to in-frame clones, with some not included. Of 50,000 to 60,000 clones listed, over 65% are singletons. Specimen: CD4+ or CD8+ T cells sorted from blood, collected in a trial of the OX40 agonist ivuxolimab. These receptors came from an adult with an advanced solid tumor such as melanoma, head and neck, liver or kidney cancer.

The V gene is TRBV6-1, the J gene TRBJ2-1; 10 bases fit TRBD2. The CDR3 is 16 residues long. CDR1 MNHNS and CDR2 SASEGT come from the germline V gene. J gave up 7 bases and V 2 bases, and 8 bases lay outside the gene matches. The CDR3 nucleotides read TGTGCCAGCAGTGAAAAGCTAGCGGGAGCCTTAAATGAGCAGTTCTTC. Translating gives CASSEKLAGALNEQFF.

The genes are TRBV6-6 and TRBJ2-7; 10 positions agree with TRBD1. CDR3 length: 15 residues. Germline V gene sequence: CDR1 MNHNY, CDR2 SVGAGI (reference sequence). V trimming: 2 bases; J trimming: 7 bases; junction bases outside the gene matches: 8. The CDR3 is CASSYVGQGSEEQYF. CDR3 coding DNA: TGTGCCAGCAGTTACGTGGGACAGGGGTCAGAAGAGCAGTACTTC.

V usage is TRBV28 and J usage is TRBJ2-7, with no clear D. V was shortened by 6 bases and J by 3 bases, with 6 bases between the two germline ends. The CDR3 totals 11 residues. Looked up from germline, CDR1 is MDHEN and CDR2 is SYDVKM. The chain's CDR3 is CASRTIYEQYF. The CDR3 bases are TGTGCCAGCAGGACGATCTACGAGCAGTACTTC.

V and J are TRBV19 and TRBJ1-3, with D hard to call. CDR3 size: 15 residues. The germline V gene has CDR1 LNHDA and CDR2 SQIVND (reference sequence). V was pared by 5 bases and J by 0 bases, with 11 bases between. CDR3 DNA sequence: TGTGCCAGTAGTCGGGGTTTTGGCTCTGGAAACACCATATATTTT. It codes for CASSRGFGSGNTIYF.

This chain connects TRBV4-1 to TRBJ1-2; possible D gene TRBD1, 6 bases. Germline CDR1 and CDR2: MGHRA and YSYEKL. CDR3 length equals 16 residues. Trimming took off 0 bases at V and 1 base at J, with 12 bases between the two ends. CDR3 sequence reads: CASSQDFPDSNYGYTF. The CDR3 nucleotides are TGCGCCAGCAGCCAAGATTTCCCGGACAGTAACTATGGCTACACCTTC.

The rearrangement uses TRBV11-3 and TRBJ2-7, with 9 bases that match TRBD1. From germline, CDR1 is SGHNT and CDR2 YENEEA. V was pared by 5 bases and J by 6 bases, with 8 bases of the junction left unmatched. The CDR3 totals 14 residues. As DNA, the CDR3 is TGTGCCAGCAGCCCGACGACAGGGGGTGGCGAGCAGTACTTC. Translation gives CASSPTTGGGEQYF.

The chain links TRBV11-2 to TRBJ2-1; 7 positions match TRBD1. In germline, CDR1 is SGHAT, CDR2 FQNNGV. J lost 9 bases, V lost 0 bases, and 14 bases had no gene match. This CDR3 contains 17 residues. The CDR3 nucleotides are TGTGCCAGCAGCTTAGAAGTATCGGGACAGCTTCATGGTGAGCAGTTCTTC. Amino acids: CASSLEVSGQLHGEQFF.

The CDR3, as DNA: TGTGCCAGCAGTGAAATGGGGGAGACCCAGTACTTC. The encoded protein is CASSEMGETQYF. The genes are TRBV6-1 and TRBJ2-5; D is undetermined. Per the germline V gene, CDR1 is MNHNS and CDR2 is SASEGT. V was trimmed by 2 bases and J by 5 bases, leaving 6 bases between them. This CDR3 spans 12 amino acids.